This TCR beta chain was retrieved from a study of blood T cell repertoires in COVID-19. At the level of the study: PBMCs, B-cell-depleted T cells, or T cells provided the cDNA or gDNA that made up the material.

Original analysis: Amplifying reference gene primers gave estimates of nucleated cell counts. Only in-frame clones appear in the TCRdb table, and some are missing; sequencing was by immunoSEQ multiplex PCR. That table furnishes V, J and clone size, whereas the DNA furnished D and trimming. Of under 85,000 clones listed, about 90% were seen once; the top ten hold approximately 15%. Looked up from germline, CDR1 is WSHSY and CDR2 is SAAADI. The CDR3 sequence is 16 residues long. Trimming cost V 0 bases and J 1 base, with 13 bases left between them. The J gene is TRBJ2-7, the V gene TRBV10-2; a weak D match, TRBD1 (7 bases). Sequencing was done on a sample of peripheral blood. This TCR came from a man aged 40-55 years with COVID-19, enrolled during active disease. The CDR3 sequence is CASSESRAGGSYEQYF. The CDR3 DNA follows: TGCGCCAGCAGTGAGTCTAGGGCAGGGGGGTCCTACGAGCAGTACTTC.